A single T cell receptor beta chain is shown here with its context. The antigen is undetermined. Each ophthalmopathy patient scored at least 3 on the Clinical Activity Score and at least 4 on NOSPECS grade, with duration under 3 months. Diagnosis relied on clinical symptoms, serum thyroxine and TRAb, thyroid ultrasound and orbital computed tomography. PBMCs were sourced from more than 7.5 ml fresh peripheral blood. These data come from a study of T cells in Graves' hyperthyroidism and ophthalmopathy. Broader study findings: In validation, the model predicted ophthalmopathy. These predictions came a median roughly 7.1 months before onset.

TCR beta CDR3 regions were amplified from RNA. The HTBI set primed first-round TCR CDR3 RT-PCR. TCRdb redid the calling of the multiplex PCR reads with MiXCR, one entry per CDR3 protein. The table has about 270,000 distinct CDR3 sequences, almost 25% seen once; the top ten hold about 40%. The germline CDR1 and CDR2 sequences are MGHRA and YSYEKL. The CDR3 has 18 amino acids. With V trimmed by 5 bases and J by 6 bases, 21 bases remained unmatched. This sequence was found in a middle-aged woman with Graves' ophthalmopathy. Specimen: blood. The chain has TRBV4-1 and TRBJ2-7; the match to TRBD2 covers 8 bases. The CDR3 loop reads CASSLASGGGIISGEQYF. The CDR3 DNA is TGCGCCAGCAGCTTGGCAAGCGGGGGAGGTATTATTTCGGGCGAGCAGTACTTC.